This T cell receptor (beta chain) was sequenced during a study of breast tumors, draining lymph nodes, adjacent tissues. General study findings and limits: Tumor TCR diversity was below lymph nodes but above nontumor tissue. Tumor and nontumor repertoires were significantly more similar in luminal-like than in basal-like breast cancer. Data fit most tumor T cells coming from lymph node, expanding in tumor. The lymph node origin of tumor T cells was framed as consistent with a hypothesis, not demonstrated.

Axillary draining lymph nodes of breast cancer patients supplied the node samples. The CDR3 is made up of 16 amino acids. The germline CDR1 and CDR2 sequences are SGHNT and YYREEE (reference sequence). The junction had 8 bases not matched to a gene; V was cut back by 0 bases and J by 3 bases. This clonotype was seen many times. The target antigen is unknown. TCRdb used MiXCR to reprocess the multiplex PCR reads, holding one entry per CDR3 protein. The repertoire holds roughly 130,000 distinct CDR3 sequences, with approximately 20% as singletons. The rearrangement links TRBV5-4 to TRBJ2-5; 7 positions agree with TRBD1. The specimen was axillary lymph node tissue. The TCR comes from a female donor with breast cancer. Some clones in this sample may be carry-over from other donors' samples. CDR3 sequence (DNA): TGTGCCAGCAGCTTGGGGACGGGACAGATGGAAGAGACCCAGTACTTC. Protein product: CASSLGTGQMEETQYF.